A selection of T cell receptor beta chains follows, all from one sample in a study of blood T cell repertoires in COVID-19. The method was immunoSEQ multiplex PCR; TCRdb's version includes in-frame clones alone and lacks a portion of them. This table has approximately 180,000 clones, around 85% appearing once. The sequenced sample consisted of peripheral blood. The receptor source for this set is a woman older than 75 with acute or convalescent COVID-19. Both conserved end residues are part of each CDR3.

CDR3: CASSSPSGQGNEAFF; J: TRBJ1-1; length: 15; V: TRBV5-6
CDR3: CASSLGGTGSYEQYF; J: TRBJ2-7; length: 15; V: TRBV5-1
CDR3: CASSDGQTLPGGELFF; J: TRBJ2-2; length: 16; V: TRBV2
CDR3: CASSLTGDNYGYTF; J: TRBJ1-2; length: 14; V: TRBV5-1
CDR3: CASSPRQGAAGELFF; J: TRBJ2-2; length: 15; V: TRBV18
CDR3: CASSPGQGSSYEQYF; J: TRBJ2-7; length: 15; V: TRBV5-1
CDR3: CASRGNYNTGELFF; J: TRBJ2-2; length: 14; V: TRBV3-1/TRBV3-2
CDR3: CASSLGTDQNTIYF; J: TRBJ1-3; length: 14; V: TRBV19
CDR3: CASSQMNRGRDQETQYF; J: TRBJ2-5; length: 17; V: TRBV4-2
CDR3: CASSLSPGVTEAFF; J: TRBJ1-1; length: 14; V: TRBV27
CDR3: CATGRGQGGNSNQPQHF; J: TRBJ1-5; length: 17; V: TRBV15
CDR3: CSASRLGVGNEKLFF; J: TRBJ1-4; length: 15; V: TRBV20-1
CDR3: CASSWEADTMNTEAFF; J: TRBJ1-1; length: 16; V: TRBV5-1
CDR3: CATSDGLAGVFF; J: TRBJ2-1; length: 12; V: TRBV24-1
CDR3: CASYWGVSTDTQYF; J: TRBJ2-3; length: 14; V: TRBV7-2
CDR3: CASSRSQGSQEKLFF; J: TRBJ1-4; length: 15; V: TRBV3-1/TRBV3-2
CDR3: CASSLGATGELFF; J: TRBJ2-2; length: 13; V: TRBV7-2
CDR3: CAWSVLSGAYNEQFF; J: TRBJ2-1; length: 15; V: TRBV30
CDR3: CARSSHGGHTGELFF; J: TRBJ2-2; length: 15; V: TRBV5-3
CDR3: CASSLFSARSYNEQFF; J: TRBJ2-1; length: 16; V: TRBV27
CDR3: CASSRGQITGELFF; J: TRBJ2-2; length: 14; V: TRBV18
CDR3: CASSPAGGMNTEAFF; J: TRBJ1-1; length: 15; V: TRBV27
CDR3: CASSTRHSEAFF; J: TRBJ1-1; length: 12; V: TRBV19
CDR3: CASSSLSGSYNEQFF; J: TRBJ2-1; length: 15; V: TRBV7-9
CDR3: CASSLQGGMNTEAFF; J: TRBJ1-1; length: 15; V: TRBV7-2
CDR3: CARSTGANVLTF; J: TRBJ2-6; length: 12; V: TRBV2
CDR3: CASSPGQGNSPLHF; J: TRBJ1-6; length: 14; V: TRBV19
CDR3: CSVAVAGGLGYTF; J: TRBJ1-2; length: 13; V: TRBV29-1
CDR3: CASSQSTSSYNEQFF; J: TRBJ2-1; length: 15; V: TRBV11-3
CDR3: CASSPDRVSGANVLTF; J: TRBJ2-6; length: 16; V: TRBV27
CDR3: CASSLGHRTEAFF; J: TRBJ1-1; length: 13; V: TRBV5-1
CDR3: CASSWYRGPYTF; J: TRBJ1-2; length: 12; V: TRBV7-9
CDR3: CASSVATGVTYEQYF; J: TRBJ2-7; length: 15; V: TRBV9
CDR3: CASSGTSNQPQHF; J: TRBJ1-5; length: 13; V: TRBV6-5
CDR3: CASSFQAITDTQYF; J: TRBJ2-3; length: 14; V: TRBV7-9
CDR3: CSASFGAEAFF; J: TRBJ1-1; length: 11; V: TRBV20-1
CDR3: CASSIGPQTSGPTGELFF; J: TRBJ2-2; length: 18; V: TRBV19
CDR3: CASSQEWVEEETQYF; J: TRBJ2-5; length: 15; V: TRBV4-2
CDR3: CASREGQSSGNTIYF; J: TRBJ1-3; length: 15; V: TRBV2
CDR3: CASSLDGGARELFF; J: TRBJ2-2; length: 14; V: TRBV7-2
CDR3: CASHEGAGDHNEQFF; J: TRBJ2-1; length: 15; V: TRBV4-2
CDR3: CASSFDTRIGETQYF; J: TRBJ2-5; length: 15; V: TRBV5-1
CDR3: CASSSGTGGYGYTF; J: TRBJ1-2; length: 14; V: TRBV5-1
CDR3: CAISESGGSNNEQFF; J: TRBJ2-1; length: 15; V: TRBV10-3
CDR3: CATSDSTGGLQPQHF; J: TRBJ1-5; length: 15; V: TRBV24-1
CDR3: CASSRGRVPDTQYF; J: TRBJ2-3; length: 14; V: TRBV7-9
CDR3: CASSLGLAPGTDTQYF; J: TRBJ2-3; length: 16; V: TRBV5-4
CDR3: CASSVRVDNEQYF; J: TRBJ2-7; length: 13; V: TRBV9
CDR3: CASSTRTGGGNTIYF; J: TRBJ1-3; length: 15; V: TRBV13
CDR3: CASSAGQGAPGYTF; J: TRBJ1-2; length: 14; V: TRBV9
CDR3: CASSQSEANVLTF; J: TRBJ2-6; length: 13; V: TRBV11-2